The 5 T cell receptor beta chains presented below share a single source sample, sequenced in a study of OX40 agonist ivuxolimab in advanced cancers. The assay was immunoSEQ multiplex PCR, and TCRdb's table has in-frame clones only and misses some. The sample has roughly 58,000 clones; around nine tenths are singletons. The sample consisted of CD4+ or CD8+ T cells sorted from blood, taken in a trial of the OX40 agonist ivuxolimab. These receptors were taken from an adult with an advanced solid tumor such as melanoma, head and neck, liver or kidney cancer.

The genes are TRBV7-2 and TRBJ2-5, with 7 bases lining up with TRBD2. V gave up 4 bases and J gave up 11 bases; unmatched junction bases: 10. The V gene's germline CDR1 is SGHTA and CDR2 FQGNSA. There are 13 residues in the CDR3. In DNA form, the CDR3 reads TGTGCCAGCAGCTCGGGACTACCTGGGGAGCAGTACTTC. The encoded protein is CASSSGLPGEQYF.

The chain has TRBV7-9 and TRBJ2-3; 7 nucleotides align to TRBD1. The CDR3 totals 14 residues. The trim removed 1 base at V and 4 bases at J, leaving 2 bases unmatched. Germline V gene data show CDR1 as SEHNR and CDR2 as FQNEAQ (reference sequence). The CDR3 region is CASSLGGGADTQYF. Here the CDR3 DNA reads TGTGCCAGCAGCTTAGGAGGGGGCGCAGATACGCAGTATTTT. The complete variable domain, with remaining parts taken from reference TRBV7-9 and TRBJ2-3, reads DTGVSQNPRHKITKRGQNVTFRCDPISEHNRLYWYRQTLGQGPEFLTYFQNEAQLEKSRLLSDRFSAERPKGSFSTLEIQRTEQGDSAMYLCASSLGGGADTQYFGPGTRLTVL.

The rearrangement links TRBV7-2 to TRBJ2-1; D call uncertain. This CDR3 region has 15 residues. Germline V gene lookup returns CDR1 SGHTA and CDR2 FQGNSA. Trimming cost V 2 bases and J 1 base, with 9 bases left between them. The DNA of the CDR3 is TGTGCCAGCAGCTTAATAAGAGCGTCCTACAATGAGCAGTTCTTC. As protein: CASSLIRASYNEQFF.

The rearrangement joins TRBV13 to TRBJ2-7; the D gene is possibly TRBD2 (5 bases). V was clipped by 5 bases and J by 0 bases, with 11 bases between them. The CDR3 sequence is 14 residues long. The germline gives CDR1 PRHDT, CDR2 FYEKMQ (reference sequence). CDR3 sequence: CASSPPRGSYEQYF. The CDR3 nucleotides are TGTGCCAGCAGCCCCCCTCGGGGCTCCTACGAGCAGTACTTC. Variable domain in full (rest from reference TRBV13 and TRBJ2-7): AAGVIQSPRHLIKEKRETATLKCYPIPRHDTVYWYQQGPGQDPQFLISFYEKMQSDKGSIPDRFSAQQFSDYHSELNMSSLELGDSALYFCASSPPRGSYEQYFGPGTRLTVT.

CDR3 DNA: TGTGCCAGCAGTACTACCCACGAGCAGTACTTC. It yields the protein CASSTTHEQYF. The rearrangement uses TRBV28 and TRBJ2-7; no firm D call. The CDR3 sequence is 11 residues long. Trimming shortened V by 5 bases and J by 5 bases, and 7 bases separated the two germline ends. CDR1 and CDR2 from the germline V gene are MDHEN and SYDVKM.